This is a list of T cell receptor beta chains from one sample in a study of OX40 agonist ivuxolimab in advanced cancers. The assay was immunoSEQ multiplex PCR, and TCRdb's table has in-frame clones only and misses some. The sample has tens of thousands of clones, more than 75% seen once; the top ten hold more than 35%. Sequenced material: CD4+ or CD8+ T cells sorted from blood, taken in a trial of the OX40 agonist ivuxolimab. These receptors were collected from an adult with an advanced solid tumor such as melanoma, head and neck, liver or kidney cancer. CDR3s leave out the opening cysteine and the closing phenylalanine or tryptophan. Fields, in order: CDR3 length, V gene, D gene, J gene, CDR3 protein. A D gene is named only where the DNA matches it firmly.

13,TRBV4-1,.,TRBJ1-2,ASTLHLDREWGYT
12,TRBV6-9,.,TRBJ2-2,ASSYWPYTGELF
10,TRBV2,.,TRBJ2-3,ASSEWADTQY
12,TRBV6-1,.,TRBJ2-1,ASRTSVAYNEQF
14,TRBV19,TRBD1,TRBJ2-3,ASSKGGQGTRDTQY
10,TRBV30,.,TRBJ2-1,AWSGLLDEQF
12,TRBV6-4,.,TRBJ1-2,ASSDTGWGGGYT
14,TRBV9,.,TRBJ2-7,ASSVARDGSSYEQY
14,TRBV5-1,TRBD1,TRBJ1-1,ASSSGRGTGWAEAF
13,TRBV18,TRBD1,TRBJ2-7,ASSPEDRGLYEQY
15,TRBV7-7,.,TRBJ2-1,ASSSLAGTPAYNEQF
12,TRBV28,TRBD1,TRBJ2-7,ASIPRQGAYEQY
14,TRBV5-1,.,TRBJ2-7,ASSLGRGAGVYEQY
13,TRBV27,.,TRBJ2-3,ASSLSNYLTDTQY
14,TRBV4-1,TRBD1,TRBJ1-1,ASSQGDRGRLAEAF
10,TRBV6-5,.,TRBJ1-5,ASRGQVPAQH
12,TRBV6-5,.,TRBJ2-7,ASTEVGGSSEQY
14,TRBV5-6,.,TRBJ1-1,ASSLLMTGQNTEAF
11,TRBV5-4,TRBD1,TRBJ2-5,ASNSGQEETQY
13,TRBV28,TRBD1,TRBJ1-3,ASSLRGLSGNTIY
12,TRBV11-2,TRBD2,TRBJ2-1,ASSYGTSTHEQF
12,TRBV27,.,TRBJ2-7,ASSFGQVPYEQY
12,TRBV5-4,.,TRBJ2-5,ASSFLDSWETQY
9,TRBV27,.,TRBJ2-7,ASGRDYEQY
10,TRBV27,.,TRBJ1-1,ASSLLGTEAF
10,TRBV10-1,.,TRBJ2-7,ALGARPYEQY
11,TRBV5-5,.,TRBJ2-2,ARKGANTGELF
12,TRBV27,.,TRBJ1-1,ASRGAGVTPEAF
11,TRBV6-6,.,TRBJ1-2,ASGSGQLNGYT